The subject of this entry is one TCR beta chain. What it binds is not known. The data were taken from a study of cytomegalovirus exposure and HLA in healthy donors. The donors were healthy bone marrow donors. V lost 4 bases and J lost 2, with 12 bases in between. CDR1 and CDR2 (germline): SGHTA, FQGNSA. The CDR3 is made up of 14 amino acids. General study results and limits: On later analysis, the bulk of CMV-associated TCR beta chains appeared to be HLA-restricted. The study found most TCR sequences rare, yet found some public TCRs in many donors. DRB1 showed the most TCR associations and HLA-C the fewest in a later analysis, as rates varied by HLA locus.

The PCR ran on 60 Vbeta and 13 Jbeta primers. Profiled with immunoSEQ multiplex PCR; TCRdb holds only in-frame clones, not every one. The table records roughly 200,000 clones, under 85% of them present only once. This chain joins TRBV7-2 and TRBJ2-7; D is unclear. The origin of this receptor is a man aged 50 or older in good health and CMV-seronegative. Sample: PBMCs. DNA for the CDR3: TGTGCCAGCAGCTCCGAACGGTTCCCCTACGAGCAGTACTTC. Translated: CASSSERFPYEQYF. The full variable domain, rest sourced from reference TRBV7-2 and TRBJ2-7, is GAGVSQSPSNKVTEKGKDVELRCDPISGHTALYWYRQSLGQGLEFLIYFQGNSAPDKSGLPSDRFSAERTGGSVSTLTIQRTQQEDSAVYLCASSSERFPYEQYFGPGTRLTVT.